A selection of T cell receptor beta chains follows, all from one sample in a study of radiation and T cells in renal cell carcinoma. Assay: immunoSEQ multiplex PCR; the TCRdb copy retains only in-frame clones and omits some. This sample yields about 140,000 clones, of which around 78% are seen a single time; approximately 24% belongs to the top ten. Sequenced here: blood, sampled from a patient whose treatment included radiotherapy and nephrectomy. All receptors come from a woman aged 45-60 years with renal cell carcinoma. Both conserved end residues are part of each CDR3. A D gene is named only where the DNA matches it firmly. Clone sizes are given selectively: once, few, many, or a class where the clone is expanded.

abundance: -
j_gene: TRBJ2-4
v_gene: TRBV5-1
d_gene: -
CDR3nt: TGCGCCAGCAGCTTGGAAACAGGGAGGGGAGCCAAAAACATTCAGTACTTC
CDR3aa: CASSLETGRGAKNIQYF

abundance: -
j_gene: TRBJ1-5
v_gene: TRBV2
d_gene: -
CDR3nt: TGTGCCAGCAGTTTAACCCAACGGGGGCCCCAGCATTTT
CDR3aa: CASSLTQRGPQHF

abundance: -
j_gene: TRBJ2-2
v_gene: TRBV15
d_gene: -
CDR3nt: TGTGCCACCAGCAGAGGAGAGAACACCGGGGAGCTGTTTTTT
CDR3aa: CATSRGENTGELFF

abundance: once
j_gene: TRBJ1-2
v_gene: TRBV5-6
d_gene: -
CDR3nt: TGTGCCAGCAGCTTGGCTTTTTCGATAAACTATGGCTACACCTTC
CDR3aa: CASSLAFSINYGYTF

abundance: -
j_gene: TRBJ2-5
v_gene: TRBV19
d_gene: -
CDR3nt: TGTGCCAGTAGTATCCAAATGGGGGCAGGGTTCTCAGAGACCCAGTACTTC
CDR3aa: CASSIQMGAGFSETQYF

abundance: -
j_gene: TRBJ2-3
v_gene: TRBV30
d_gene: -
CDR3nt: TGTGCCGAAACAGGGGGGGGGAGCACAGATACGCAGTATTTT
CDR3aa: CAETGGGSTDTQYF

abundance: -
j_gene: TRBJ2-7
v_gene: TRBV6-4
d_gene: TRBD1
CDR3nt: TGTGCCAGCAGTGACCCAAAGGGGACAGGGGCAACCTACGAGCAGTACTTC
CDR3aa: CASSDPKGTGATYEQYF

abundance: -
j_gene: TRBJ2-6
v_gene: TRBV6-5
d_gene: -
CDR3nt: TGTGCCAGCAGTTTTTCCCCTGGGGGGGCCAACGTCCTGACTTTC
CDR3aa: CASSFSPGGANVLTF

abundance: once
j_gene: TRBJ1-2
v_gene: TRBV6-6
d_gene: -
CDR3nt: TGTGCCAGCAGCCCGATACAAGGCTACACCTTC
CDR3aa: CASSPIQGYTF

abundance: -
j_gene: TRBJ1-5
v_gene: TRBV5-5
d_gene: -
CDR3nt: TGTGCCAGCAGCTTCGTAGGGGACAATCAGCCCCAGCATTTT
CDR3aa: CASSFVGDNQPQHF

abundance: -
j_gene: TRBJ1-4
v_gene: TRBV5-5
d_gene: TRBD1
CDR3nt: TGTGCCAGCAGCTACGAGGGGGCGCGCGAAAAACTGTTTTTT
CDR3aa: CASSYEGAREKLFF

abundance: -
j_gene: TRBJ2-5
v_gene: TRBV2
d_gene: -
CDR3nt: TGTGCCAGCACTACTCAGGGTATTGTAGAGACCCAGTACTTC
CDR3aa: CASTTQGIVETQYF

abundance: -
j_gene: TRBJ2-7
v_gene: TRBV5-1
d_gene: TRBD1
CDR3nt: TGCGCCAGCAGCTTGAGGCAGGGGGACTACGAGCAGTACTTC
CDR3aa: CASSLRQGDYEQYF

abundance: once
j_gene: TRBJ1-5
v_gene: TRBV15
d_gene: -
CDR3nt: TGTGCCACCAGCAGAGCCGATAGCAATCAGCCCCAGCATTTT
CDR3aa: CATSRADSNQPQHF

abundance: -
j_gene: TRBJ1-6
v_gene: TRBV19
d_gene: -
CDR3nt: TGTGCCAGTAGTATGGAGACTAAAGGGGAGGATTCACCCCTCCACTTT
CDR3aa: CASSMETKGEDSPLHF

abundance: -
j_gene: TRBJ2-1
v_gene: TRBV9
d_gene: -
CDR3nt: TGTGCCAGCAGCGTAGGTGATAGCTCCTACAATGAGCAGTTCTTC
CDR3aa: CASSVGDSSYNEQFF

abundance: -
j_gene: TRBJ2-7
v_gene: TRBV27
d_gene: -
CDR3nt: TGTGCCAGCAGTTTATCGACCGGCGCCTCCTACGAGCAGTACTTC
CDR3aa: CASSLSTGASYEQYF

abundance: -
j_gene: TRBJ2-7
v_gene: TRBV7-9
d_gene: -
CDR3nt: TGTGCCAGCAGCTTAGAACAGGCCGGGCAGTACTTC
CDR3aa: CASSLEQAGQYF

abundance: -
j_gene: TRBJ1-6
v_gene: TRBV28
d_gene: -
CDR3nt: TGTGCCAGCAGTCCCACCGGGGGCTCGGGATCACCCCTCCACTTT
CDR3aa: CASSPTGGSGSPLHF

abundance: -
j_gene: TRBJ2-2
v_gene: TRBV6-5
d_gene: -
CDR3nt: TGTGCCAGCAGTTACAGTCAGGGGTTGGACACCGGGGAGCTGTTTTTT
CDR3aa: CASSYSQGLDTGELFF

abundance: -
j_gene: TRBJ2-7
v_gene: TRBV7-2
d_gene: TRBD2
CDR3nt: TGTGCCAGCAGCTGGGGACTAGCGGAATCCTACGAGCAGTACTTC
CDR3aa: CASSWGLAESYEQYF

abundance: -
j_gene: TRBJ2-7
v_gene: TRBV28
d_gene: -
CDR3nt: TGTGCCAGCAGTTTACAGAACGGATACGAGCAGTACTTC
CDR3aa: CASSLQNGYEQYF

abundance: many
j_gene: TRBJ2-4
v_gene: TRBV7-9
d_gene: TRBD2
CDR3nt: TGTGCCAGCAGCTCAGACCCCGTAGCGGGAGGGCCGAGGAACATTCAGTACTTC
CDR3aa: CASSSDPVAGGPRNIQYF

abundance: -
j_gene: TRBJ2-7
v_gene: TRBV19
d_gene: TRBD1
CDR3nt: TGTGCCAGTAGTATCGGACAGGGCGGGCACGAGCAGTACTTC
CDR3aa: CASSIGQGGHEQYF

abundance: -
j_gene: TRBJ1-5
v_gene: TRBV4-2
d_gene: -
CDR3nt: TGTGCCAGCAGCCAAGCGCACCTTACTAATCAGCCCCAGCATTTT
CDR3aa: CASSQAHLTNQPQHF

abundance: few
j_gene: TRBJ2-5
v_gene: TRBV6-6
d_gene: TRBD1
CDR3nt: TGTGCCAGCAGTTTAACAGGGGACGAGACCCAGTACTTC
CDR3aa: CASSLTGDETQYF

abundance: once
j_gene: TRBJ2-1
v_gene: TRBV29-1
d_gene: -
CDR3nt: TGCAGCGTTGGGTCAGGCGGGGGCCTCTCCTACAATGAGCAGTTCTTC
CDR3aa: CSVGSGGGLSYNEQFF

abundance: -
j_gene: TRBJ1-2
v_gene: TRBV27
d_gene: -
CDR3nt: TGTGCCACCTCGAAGGAGGGGCGCTATGGCTACACCTTC
CDR3aa: CATSKEGRYGYTF

abundance: -
j_gene: TRBJ2-1
v_gene: TRBV7-2
d_gene: TRBD2
CDR3nt: TGTGCCAGCAGCTTAGTTGTATCGGCGGGGAGGGCCTACAATGAGCAGTTCTTC
CDR3aa: CASSLVVSAGRAYNEQFF

abundance: -
j_gene: TRBJ2-7
v_gene: TRBV20-1
d_gene: -
CDR3nt: TGCAGTGCCCGACCAGGAGGCGAGCAGTACTTC
CDR3aa: CSARPGGEQYF

abundance: -
j_gene: TRBJ2-5
v_gene: TRBV6-1
d_gene: TRBD1
CDR3nt: TGTGCCAGCAGTGAAGTAACAGGGGATGAGACCCAGTACTTC
CDR3aa: CASSEVTGDETQYF

abundance: -
j_gene: TRBJ1-2
v_gene: TRBV28
d_gene: -
CDR3nt: TGTGCCAGCAGTCCCCGTTTCGATAGGGACGGCTACACCTTC
CDR3aa: CASSPRFDRDGYTF

abundance: -
j_gene: TRBJ2-7
v_gene: TRBV4-1
d_gene: -
CDR3nt: TGCGCCAGCAGCCGAGAAGGGCCATCGAGGGGGAGATACTTC
CDR3aa: CASSREGPSRGRYF

abundance: -
j_gene: TRBJ2-2
v_gene: TRBV9
d_gene: -
CDR3nt: TGTGCCAGCAGCGTAAAGGGCACCGGGGAGCTGTTTTTT
CDR3aa: CASSVKGTGELFF

abundance: -
j_gene: TRBJ2-7
v_gene: TRBV9
d_gene: -
CDR3nt: TGTGCCAGCAGCGTAGCCCCAGTCGGGGGTTCCGAGCAGTACTTC
CDR3aa: CASSVAPVGGSEQYF

abundance: few
j_gene: TRBJ1-1
v_gene: TRBV28
d_gene: -
CDR3nt: TGTGCCAGCACCAAATGGGACACTGAAGCTTTCTTT
CDR3aa: CASTKWDTEAFF

abundance: few
j_gene: TRBJ1-3
v_gene: TRBV28
d_gene: -
CDR3nt: TGTGCCAGCAGTTTCCAGGGTGGAAACACCATATATTTT
CDR3aa: CASSFQGGNTIYF

abundance: -
j_gene: TRBJ2-2
v_gene: TRBV30
d_gene: -
CDR3nt: TGTGCCTGGAGTTCCTCAGGGACCGGGGAGCTGTTTTTT
CDR3aa: CAWSSSGTGELFF

abundance: -
j_gene: TRBJ2-2
v_gene: TRBV6-1
d_gene: -
CDR3nt: TGTGCCAGCAGTGAAGTCGGTTGGGGGGTGAACACCGGGGAGCTGTTTTTT
CDR3aa: CASSEVGWGVNTGELFF

abundance: once
j_gene: TRBJ2-5
v_gene: TRBV5-1
d_gene: -
CDR3nt: TGCGCCAGCAGCTTGGGGGGAGATCAAGAGACCCAGTACTTC
CDR3aa: CASSLGGDQETQYF

abundance: once
j_gene: TRBJ2-7
v_gene: TRBV6-6
d_gene: TRBD1
CDR3nt: TGTGCCAGCAGAGCAGGGGGCGACTACGAGCAGTACTTC
CDR3aa: CASRAGGDYEQYF

abundance: -
j_gene: TRBJ2-7
v_gene: TRBV2
d_gene: -
CDR3nt: TGTGCCAGCAGAACAGGCCGCGATCGGGTGCAGTACTTC
CDR3aa: CASRTGRDRVQYF

abundance: -
j_gene: TRBJ2-2
v_gene: TRBV14
d_gene: -
CDR3nt: TGTGCCAGCAGCCAAGATACGCGGGCAAGCGGGGAGCTGTTTTTT
CDR3aa: CASSQDTRASGELFF

abundance: -
j_gene: TRBJ2-1
v_gene: TRBV27
d_gene: -
CDR3nt: TGTGCCAGCAGTTTATTCGCAGGGTTCGACAATGAGCAGTTCTTC
CDR3aa: CASSLFAGFDNEQFF

abundance: -
j_gene: TRBJ1-1
v_gene: TRBV10-2
d_gene: -
CDR3nt: TGCGCCAGCAGTGCGGGGCCATATAGTACTGAAGCTTTCTTT
CDR3aa: CASSAGPYSTEAFF

abundance: -
j_gene: TRBJ2-5
v_gene: TRBV10-3
d_gene: -
CDR3nt: TGTGCCATCAGTGAGGGCAGGGTAGGGGAGACCCAGTACTTC
CDR3aa: CAISEGRVGETQYF

abundance: -
j_gene: TRBJ2-3
v_gene: TRBV5-6
d_gene: TRBD2
CDR3nt: TGTGCCAGCAGCCCGGGGGGACGGAACACAGATACGCAGTATTTT
CDR3aa: CASSPGGRNTDTQYF

abundance: -
j_gene: TRBJ2-7
v_gene: TRBV7-2
d_gene: -
CDR3nt: TGTGCCAGCAGCTTAGTTGCTACCCTCTACGAGCAGTACTTC
CDR3aa: CASSLVATLYEQYF

abundance: -
j_gene: TRBJ2-5
v_gene: TRBV6-5
d_gene: -
CDR3nt: TGTGCCAGCAGTTACTTCCAGGGCGGAAAGACCCAGTACTTC
CDR3aa: CASSYFQGGKTQYF

abundance: -
j_gene: TRBJ2-1
v_gene: TRBV4-3
d_gene: -
CDR3nt: TGCGCCAGCAGCCTCCTCCTTTACAATGAGCAGTTCTTC
CDR3aa: CASSLLLYNEQFF

abundance: few
j_gene: TRBJ2-4
v_gene: TRBV2
d_gene: TRBD1
CDR3nt: TGTGCCAGCAGTGAACGACAGGGTTTCAACATTCAGTACTTC
CDR3aa: CASSERQGFNIQYF